This entry describes one T cell receptor beta chain. This entry comes from a study of cytomegalovirus exposure and HLA in healthy donors. In the PCR, 60 Vbeta and 13 Jbeta primers were used. TCRdb's table, derived via immunoSEQ multiplex PCR, lists solely in-frame clones and lacks some. The table includes 35,000 to 50,000 clones, roughly 51% detected once. At sampling all donors were nominally healthy, likely with unrecorded immune exposures. V dropped 0 bases and J dropped 3; count of bases not matched to a gene: 2. CDR3 length: 15 residues. Germline V gene data show CDR1 as SGDLS and CDR2 as YYNGEE. The sequencing sample was made of PBMCs. The TCR was taken from a man in his sixties in good health and CMV-seronegative. The J gene is TRBJ2-3, the V gene TRBV9; 9 bases agree with TRBD2. DNA for the CDR3: TGTGCCAGCAGCGTAGGGGCGGGAGGGACAGATACGCAGTATTTT. Protein product: CASSVGAGGTDTQYF.